This is a list of T cell receptor beta chains from one sample in a study of blood T cell repertoires in COVID-19. Only in-frame clones appear in the TCRdb table, and some are missing; sequencing was by immunoSEQ multiplex PCR. Found here are around 250,000 clones, approximately 88% of them singletons; the top ten hold approximately 10%. The sequenced sample was peripheral blood. The source is a woman aged 70-85 years with COVID-19, enrolled during active disease. CDR3s include the opening cysteine and the closing phenylalanine or tryptophan. D genes are given only for firm matches. Clone sizes are given selectively: once, few, many, or a class where the clone is expanded.

TRBV7-7	TRBJ1-1	few	NA	TGTGCTAGCAGCTTTGACACGCACGCTGAAGCTTTCTTT	CASSFDTHAEAFF
TRBV4-1	TRBJ2-7	NA	NA	TGCGCCAGCAGCCAAGGGACTGACTACGAGCAGTACTTC	CASSQGTDYEQYF
TRBV19	TRBJ2-2	NA	TRBD1	TGTGCCAGTCGGACAGGGACCACCGGGGAGCTGTTTTTT	CASRTGTTGELFF
TRBV2	TRBJ2-1	NA	TRBD1	TGTGCCAGCAGTGTACAGGGGAACTACAATGAGCAGTTCTTC	CASSVQGNYNEQFF
TRBV5-1	TRBJ2-5	NA	NA	TGCGCCAGCAGCGGAGATGGGGCGCCTGGGGAGACCCAGTACTTC	CASSGDGAPGETQYF
TRBV6-5	TRBJ1-1	NA	TRBD1	TGTGCCAGCAGCGGGGGACAGACAACTGGGGCTTTCTTT	CASSGGQTTGAFF
TRBV19	TRBJ1-3	NA	NA	TGTGCCAGAAAAGGGACACCAACCTTTTATTTT	CARKGTPTFYF
TRBV30	TRBJ1-2	once	TRBD1	TGTGCCTGGAGGGGAGGACAGGACTATGGCTACACCTTC	CAWRGGQDYGYTF
TRBV2	TRBJ1-5	NA	NA	TGTGCCAGCAGTGAAAGGGAGTTAAGCAATCAGCCCCAGCATTTT	CASSERELSNQPQHF
TRBV7-2	TRBJ1-2	NA	TRBD1	TGTGCCAGCAGCCCACGACAGGGGCTGGATGGCTACACCTTC	CASSPRQGLDGYTF
TRBV19	TRBJ2-1	NA	TRBD2	TGTGCCAGTAGTATATTCGGCCTTCTAGCGGGTACGACAAGTGAGCAGTTCTTC	CASSIFGLLAGTTSEQFF
TRBV7-3	TRBJ1-1	NA	NA	TGTGCCAGCAGCCCATCGGGCATCGGGAGGGGAAAAGTTGAAGCTTTCTTT	CASSPSGIGRGKVEAFF
TRBV18	TRBJ1-1	NA	TRBD1	TGTGCCAGCTCACCGGGACAGGACGTTGAAGCTTTCTTT	CASSPGQDVEAFF
TRBV24-1	TRBJ2-1	NA	TRBD1	TGTGCCACCAGGGAACCCGGGACAGATAACAATGAGCAGTTCTTC	CATREPGTDNNEQFF
TRBV5-1	TRBJ2-7	NA	TRBD1	TGCGCCAGCAGCTTGGGAGGGGGCGGATCCTACGAGCAGTACTTC	CASSLGGGGSYEQYF
TRBV28	TRBJ1-1	NA	NA	TGTGCCAGCGGTCGAGGGGGGGCGGTCAGGGAAGCTTTCTTT	CASGRGGAVREAFF
TRBV6-5	TRBJ2-7	once	NA	TGTGCCAGCAAAGGGGAGGACGGATCCTACGAGCAGTACTTC	CASKGEDGSYEQYF
TRBV10-3	TRBJ2-1	NA	TRBD1	TGTGCCATCAGGACCCGACAGGGATCCAATGAGCAGTTCTTC	CAIRTRQGSNEQFF
TRBV7-2	TRBJ2-3	NA	NA	TGTGCCAGCAGCTTATATGTGACAGGCACAGATACGCAGTATTTT	CASSLYVTGTDTQYF
TRBV12-3/TRBV12-4	TRBJ2-1	NA	NA	TGTGCCAGCAGTTTAGGGAGGCTCAATGAGCAGTTCTTC	CASSLGRLNEQFF
TRBV3-1/TRBV3-2	TRBJ2-3	NA	NA	TGTGCCAGCAGCCAAATTAATTCAGATACGCAGTATTTT	CASSQINSDTQYF
TRBV5-5	TRBJ1-2	NA	NA	TGTGCCAGCAGCTTGCGGCGAGGGGACTGGACGGGCTACACCTTC	CASSLRRGDWTGYTF
TRBV3-1/TRBV3-2	TRBJ2-7	NA	TRBD2	TGTGCCAGCAGCCAAAGTCAACTAGCGGGAGTACACTTC	CASSQSQLAGVHF
TRBV6-5	TRBJ1-2	NA	TRBD1	TGTGCCAGCAGTAAGGACAGGATCTATGGCTACACCTTC	CASSKDRIYGYTF
TRBV18	TRBJ2-1	NA	TRBD2	TGTGCCAGCTCACCACCGCTAGCGGGAGGGTACAATGAGCAGTTCTTC	CASSPPLAGGYNEQFF
TRBV10-1	TRBJ1-5	NA	NA	TGCGCCAGCAGTGAGCCCTTGTCGGGGCCCCAGCATTTT	CASSEPLSGPQHF
TRBV12-3/TRBV12-4	TRBJ1-2	NA	TRBD1	TGTGCCAGCAGTTTAGCGACAGGGAGTGGCTACACCTTC	CASSLATGSGYTF
TRBV19	TRBJ1-1	NA	TRBD1	TGTGCCAGTAGGATCATCGACAGGGACACTGAAGCTTTCTTT	CASRIIDRDTEAFF
TRBV7-3	TRBJ2-1	once	NA	TGTGCCAGCAGCTTAAAAATCAGCTCCTACAATGAGCAGTTCTTC	CASSLKISSYNEQFF
TRBV14	TRBJ1-2	NA	NA	TGTGCCAGCGCTATAAACTCGGGGGGGATTGGAGGCTACACCTTC	CASAINSGGIGGYTF
TRBV6-5	TRBJ2-7	few	TRBD1	TGTGCCAGCAGGGTGACAGGGGGCGGGTACGAGCAGTACTTC	CASRVTGGGYEQYF
TRBV5-1	TRBJ2-5	NA	TRBD1	TGCGCCAGCAGCCCTAGCAGGGGGCGGGAGACCCAGTACTTC	CASSPSRGRETQYF
TRBV14	TRBJ2-5	NA	TRBD1	TGTGCCAGCAGCCAGGACAGGGTAGAGACCCAGTACTTC	CASSQDRVETQYF
TRBV6-2/TRBV6-3	TRBJ1-3	NA	NA	TGTGCCAGCAGTACGGGAAGTATCGTCACCATATATTTT	CASSTGSIVTIYF
TRBV11-3	TRBJ2-5	NA	TRBD1	TGTGCCAGCAGCTTTCGGCAGGGGGAAGAGACCCAGTACTTC	CASSFRQGEETQYF
TRBV30	TRBJ2-7	NA	NA	TGTGCCTGGAGTTATGTAGGCGGGGAGCAGTACTTC	CAWSYVGGEQYF
TRBV6-5	TRBJ1-2	NA	NA	TGTGCCAGCAGTCCACAGGGACGTTTTAACTATGGCTACACCTTC	CASSPQGRFNYGYTF
TRBV30	TRBJ2-1	NA	NA	TGTGCCTGGACCCGCGGGGAGAAGGTTGAGCAGTTCTTC	CAWTRGEKVEQFF
TRBV7-2	TRBJ2-3	NA	NA	TGTGCCAGCAGCTTACTGGCAGGGGCCGTGCATACGCAGTATTTT	CASSLLAGAVHTQYF
TRBV6-5	TRBJ2-1	NA	TRBD1	TGTGCCAGCAGTCCGGGACAGGGGGTTCGCGAGCAGTTCTTC	CASSPGQGVREQFF
TRBV5-1	TRBJ1-4	NA	NA	TGCGCCAGCAGCTTTAGCGGCAGGGCTAATGAAAAACTGTTTTTT	CASSFSGRANEKLFF
TRBV5-1	TRBJ2-1	NA	TRBD2	TGCGCCAGCAGCTTGATTCTAGCGGGAGGCGGTAATGAGCAGTTCTTC	CASSLILAGGGNEQFF
TRBV28	TRBJ1-3	NA	NA	TGTGCCAGCAGCCCCTCCGGGGACTTCGATGGAAACACCATATATTTT	CASSPSGDFDGNTIYF
TRBV19	TRBJ2-5	once	TRBD1	TGTGCCAGTAGTATGGGGACAGCGAGACAAGAGACCCAGTACTTC	CASSMGTARQETQYF
TRBV30	TRBJ2-3	NA	NA	TGTGCCTGGAGTGTACCTCAGGGCACAGATACGCAGTATTTT	CAWSVPQGTDTQYF